This T cell receptor (beta chain) was identified during a study of regulatory T cells in long-lasting Graves disease. Points from the study as a whole: Persistent Graves' patients possessed reduced TCR diversity relative to recently diagnosed ones.

Time point defined: newly diagnosed GD, antithyroid drugs for less than 3 months. RNA extracted from PBMCs served as the sequencing template. In building TCR beta libraries, iRepertoire HTBI primers were used together with Arm-PCR of CDR3 regions. TCRdb called the multiplex PCR reads again in MiXCR, with one record for every CDR3 protein. The data contain approximately 460,000 distinct CDR3 sequences, roughly 15% of them singletons. V lost 0 bases and J lost 0; bases outside the gene matches: 2. From germline, CDR1 is LNHNV and CDR2 YYDKDF (reference sequence). This CDR3 spans 16 amino acids. This clonotype has at least ten counts. No antigen is known for it. These same data were also listed under a study on T cells in Graves' hyperthyroidism and ophthalmopathy. This second study says: Patients counted as stable if ophthalmopathy did not develop within 18 months. Investigators excluded patients with uncontrolled infection, other autoimmune disease, pregnancy or lactation. With a median lead of around 6.7 months before onset, the model predicted ophthalmopathy.

The chain uses TRBV15 and TRBJ2-3; the match to TRBD2 covers 8 bases. The source is a woman in her twenties or thirties with Graves disease. The sequencing used peripheral blood mononuclear cells (PBMCs), collected at new diagnosis, from a patient treated with antithyroid drugs. In nucleotides, the CDR3 is TGTGCCACCAGCAGAGATAGCGGGACCAGCACAGATACGCAGTATTTT. Translating it yields CATSRDSGTSTDTQYF.